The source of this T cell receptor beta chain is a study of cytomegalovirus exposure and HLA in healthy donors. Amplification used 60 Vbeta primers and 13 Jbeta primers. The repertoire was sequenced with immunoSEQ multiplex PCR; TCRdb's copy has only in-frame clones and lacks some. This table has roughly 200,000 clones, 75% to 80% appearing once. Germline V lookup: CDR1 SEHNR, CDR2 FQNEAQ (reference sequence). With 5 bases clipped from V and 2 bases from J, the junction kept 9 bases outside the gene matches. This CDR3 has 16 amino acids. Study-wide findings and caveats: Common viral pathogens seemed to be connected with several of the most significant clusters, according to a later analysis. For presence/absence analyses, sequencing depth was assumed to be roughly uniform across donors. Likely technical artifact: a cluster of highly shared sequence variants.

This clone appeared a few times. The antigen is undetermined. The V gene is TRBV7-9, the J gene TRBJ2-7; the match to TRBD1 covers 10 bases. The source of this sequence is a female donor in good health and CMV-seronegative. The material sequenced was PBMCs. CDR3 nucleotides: TGTGCCAGCAGCGCCCCTCAGGGACAGGGGACCTACGAGCAGTACTTC. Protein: CASSAPQGQGTYEQYF.